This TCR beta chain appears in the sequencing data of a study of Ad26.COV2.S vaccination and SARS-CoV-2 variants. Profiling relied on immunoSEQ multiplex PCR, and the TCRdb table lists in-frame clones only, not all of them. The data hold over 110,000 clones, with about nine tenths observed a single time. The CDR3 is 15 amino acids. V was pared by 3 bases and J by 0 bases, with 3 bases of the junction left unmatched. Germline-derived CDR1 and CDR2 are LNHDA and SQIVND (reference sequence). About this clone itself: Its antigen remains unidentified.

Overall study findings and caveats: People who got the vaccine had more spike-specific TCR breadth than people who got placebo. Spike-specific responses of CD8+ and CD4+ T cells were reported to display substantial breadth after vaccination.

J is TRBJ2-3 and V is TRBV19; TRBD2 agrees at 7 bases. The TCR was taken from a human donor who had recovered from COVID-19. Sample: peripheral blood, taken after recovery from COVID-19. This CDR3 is CASSIGGTSTDTQYF. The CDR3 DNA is TGTGCCAGTAGTATCGGGGGGACTAGCACAGATACGCAGTATTTT.